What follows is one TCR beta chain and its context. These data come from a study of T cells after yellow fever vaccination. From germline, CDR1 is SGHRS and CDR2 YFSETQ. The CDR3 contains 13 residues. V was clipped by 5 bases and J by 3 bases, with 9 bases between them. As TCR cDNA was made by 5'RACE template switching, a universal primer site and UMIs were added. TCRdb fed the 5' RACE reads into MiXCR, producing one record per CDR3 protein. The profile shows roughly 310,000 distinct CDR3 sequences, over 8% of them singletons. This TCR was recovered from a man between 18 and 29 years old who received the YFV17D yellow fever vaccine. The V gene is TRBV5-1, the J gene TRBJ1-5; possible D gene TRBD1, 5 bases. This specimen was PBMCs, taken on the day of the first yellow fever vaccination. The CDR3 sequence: CASSTGDNQPQHF. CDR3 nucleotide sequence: TGCGCCAGCAGTACAGGAGACAATCAGCCCCAGCATTTT.